Each of the 8 T cell receptor beta chains below was sequenced from the same sample in a study of spatial heterogeneity in lung cancer. One entry per CDR3 protein, called by TCRdb with MiXCR from the 5' RACE reads. The sample shows roughly 46,000 distinct CDR3 sequences, about an eighth of them seen only once. Time point specified: blood at routine non-recurrence follow-up after resection. This specimen consisted of PBMCs, obtained at follow-up. These receptor sequences come from a male donor with early-stage non-small cell lung cancer.

Only a few counts were recorded for this clonotype. The chain employs TRBV11-2 and TRBJ2-1; maybe TRBD2 (5 bases). V was shortened by 4 bases and J by 10 bases, with 11 bases between the two germline ends. This CDR3 region has 12 residues. Germline V gives CDR1 SGHAT, CDR2 FQNNGV. The CDR3 spells CASSSLGFEQFF. In nucleotides, the CDR3 is TGTGCCAGCAGCTCACTAGGATTCGAGCAGTTCTTC. The whole variable domain, remainder taken from reference TRBV11-2 and TRBJ2-1, is EAGVAQSPRYKIIEKRQSVAFWCNPISGHATLYWYQQILGQGPKLLIQFQNNGVVDDSQLPKDRFSAERLKGVDSTLKIQPAKLEDSAVYLCASSSLGFEQFFGPGTRLTVL.

The genes are TRBV7-2 and TRBJ2-5; no reliable D call. The V and J ends lost 1 base and 2 bases respectively, with 8 bases between them. Looked up from germline, CDR1 is SGHTA and CDR2 is FQGNSA. CDR3 length: 14 amino acids. The CDR3 bases are TGTGCCAGCAGCTTAGATTATATGCAAGAGACCCAGTACTTC. Residues: CASSLDYMQETQYF.

The J gene is TRBJ2-7, the V gene TRBV5-1; 12 nucleotides agree with TRBD2. The CDR3 totals 15 residues. Germline V gene sequence: CDR1 SGHRS, CDR2 YFSETQ. Trimming cost V 0 bases and J 2 bases; bases outside gene matches: 0. The CDR3 region has the DNA TGCGCCAGCAGCTTGGGGACTAGCGGGACCTACGAGCAGTACTTC. Protein sequence: CASSLGTSGTYEQYF.

This clonotype was seen at least ten times. The rearrangement links TRBV7-2 to TRBJ1-2, with 9 bases aligning to TRBD1. Germline V gene lookup returns CDR1 SGHTA and CDR2 FQGNSA. This CDR3 region has 14 residues. The junction had 12 bases not matched to a gene; V was cut back by 5 bases and J by 11 bases. CDR3 sequence reads: CASSPTGTGPTYTF. The CDR3 DNA reads TGTGCCAGCAGCCCCACCGGGACAGGGCCAACTTACACCTTC.

In this sample, this clonotype turned up many times. The chain uses TRBV9 and TRBJ2-1; TRBD2 matches at 9 bases. The CDR3 contains 17 residues. After removal of 0 bases from V and 8 bases from J, the junction contained 12 bases not matched to a gene. Germline CDR1 SGDLS, CDR2 YYNGEE. CDR3 bases: TGTGCCAGCAGCGTAGAGTCCGGGGCTAGCGGGATTTATGAGCAGTTCTTC. This encodes CASSVESGASGIYEQFF.

This clonotype showed up many times. The J gene is TRBJ2-1, the V gene TRBV20-1; D is undetermined. This CDR3 contains 13 residues. Between the trimmed V and J ends, which lost 1 base and 9 bases, there was a span of 13 bases. Germline-derived CDR1 and CDR2 are DFQATT and SNEGSKA (reference sequence). CDR3 coding DNA: TGCAGTGCTAGAGCGCCAGACGGCATTGAGCAGTTCTTC. This sequence encodes CSARAPDGIEQFF.

Comment on this clonotype: One base away lies a much larger clone, so this may be a sequencing read error. The chain employs TRBV16 and TRBJ1-1, with D perhaps TRBD1 (5 bases). Trimming removed 3 bases from V and 1 base from J, with 6 bases in between. The CDR3 consists of 13 residues. Germline V gives CDR1 KGHSY, CDR2 FQNENV. Written as DNA, the CDR3 is TGTGCCAGCAGCCATGACAGGAACACTGAAGCTTTCTTT. It yields the protein CASSHDRNTEAFF.

The CDR3 loop is CASSQGASRGDTQYF. The CDR3 DNA sequence: TGTGCCAGCAGCCAAGGCGCTAGCCGGGGAGATACGCAGTATTTT. This chain connects TRBV3-1 to TRBJ2-3, with D possibly TRBD2 on 5 matching bases. Between the trimmed V and J ends, which lost 1 base and 5 bases, there was a span of 13 bases. The CDR3 is made up of 15 amino acids. Germline-derived CDR1 and CDR2 are LGHDT and YNNKEL (reference sequence).